The T cell receptor (beta chain) described here comes from a study of tumor-infiltrating lymphocytes in primary liver carcinoma. Overall study: Maximum tumor diameters ranged from roughly 4.2 to 10 cm, stage T1-T3 N0M0.

Synthesis of TCR beta cDNA was carried out from 450 to 650 ng total RNA with a constant-region primer. ARM-PCR, slightly modified, supplied the TCR beta libraries through three nested multiplex PCR rounds. For around 11 cycles apiece, the opening two PCR rounds ran with TRBV1-TRBV30 forward primers and a C-beta reverse primer. TCRdb reprocessed the multiplex PCR reads with MiXCR, giving one entry per CDR3 protein. The sample has fewer than 250,000 distinct CDR3 sequences; just under 85% are singletons. Taking about 18-32 mg of unsorted bulk tissue, the authors co-extracted RNA and DNA. The patients had histopathologically diagnosed primary liver carcinoma, and their disease was treated by surgical resection. This clonotype showed up just a few times. Its antigen is undetermined. At one boundary the junction diverges from the germline segment, which might be a read error. CDR1 and CDR2 from the germline V gene are MGHRA and YSYEKL. The CDR3 consists of 16 residues.

Study-wide findings and caveats: Tumor top-250-clone fraction significantly exceeded that of blood (p = 0.039). Whereas tumor region pairs overlapped more, tumor-adjacent and tumor-blood pairs overlapped less.

The origin of this receptor is a man in his forties with primary liver carcinoma and hepatitis B virus infection. This chain connects TRBV4-1 to TRBJ2-5; D uncertain. Source material: tumor tissue from primary liver carcinoma. For the CDR3, the DNA is TGTACCAGCAGCCAAGATTTTAACCCGATCTCGGAGACCCAGTACTTC. Residues: CTSSQDFNPISETQYF.